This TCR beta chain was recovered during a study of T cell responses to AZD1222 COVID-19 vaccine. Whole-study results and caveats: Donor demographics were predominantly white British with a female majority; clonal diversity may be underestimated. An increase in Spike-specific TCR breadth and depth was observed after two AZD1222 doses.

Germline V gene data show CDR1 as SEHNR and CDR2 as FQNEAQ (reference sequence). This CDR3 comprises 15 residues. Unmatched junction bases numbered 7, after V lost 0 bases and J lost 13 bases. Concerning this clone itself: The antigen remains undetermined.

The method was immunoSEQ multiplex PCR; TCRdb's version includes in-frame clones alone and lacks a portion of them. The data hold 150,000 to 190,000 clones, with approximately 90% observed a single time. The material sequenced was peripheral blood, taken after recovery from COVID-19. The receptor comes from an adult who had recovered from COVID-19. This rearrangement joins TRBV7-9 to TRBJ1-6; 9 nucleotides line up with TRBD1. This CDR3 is CASSLARAGQGPLHF. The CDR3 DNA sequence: TGTGCCAGCAGCTTAGCGCGGGCGGGACAGGGTCCCCTCCACTTT.